These 18 T cell receptor beta chains were sequenced from one sample in a study of blood T cell repertoires in COVID-19. Clones were sequenced by immunoSEQ multiplex PCR, and TCRdb holds only the in-frame ones, with some missing. The table has 380,000 or so clones, roughly 86% seen once. The sequencing input was PBMCs or T cells enriched from blood (not recorded which). The receptors were sampled from a woman between 40 and 50 years old with acute COVID-19.

This clone occurred once. This sample includes further DNA sequences coding for the same CDR3. The rearrangement uses TRBV6-5 and TRBJ1-2; D is uncertain. The V gene's germline CDR1 is MNHEY and CDR2 SVGAGI. With 0 bases removed from V and 4 bases from J, the gap between germline ends came to 6 bases. The CDR3 extends over 13 amino acids. The CDR3 DNA sequence: TGTGCCAGCAGTTACTCTGGCGGCTATGGCTACACCTTC. This codes for CASSYSGGYGYTF.

The chain recombines TRBV12-5 with TRBJ1-4; D is undetermined. V lost 3 bases and J 8 bases, leaving 7 bases between the germline ends. CDR3 length: 12 amino acids. CDR1 is LGHNT, CDR2 FRNRAP, per germline. The CDR3 spells CASGLEGEKLFF. The CDR3 bases are TGTGCTAGTGGTTTAGAGGGAGAAAAACTGTTTTTT.

The genes are TRBV7-2 and TRBJ2-7, with a tentative D call TRBD2 (5 bases). The ends were cut back, 3 bases at V and 6 bases at J, with 12 bases in the middle. The CDR3 length is 13 residues. CDR1 is SGHTA and CDR2 is FQGNSA in the germline V gene. The CDR3 bases are TGTGCCAGCAGCTTGACCAGGAGCGGCGAGCAGTACTTC. As protein: CASSLTRSGEQYF.

The chain is built from TRBV25-1 and TRBJ1-1; possibly TRBD1 for D (5 bases). This CDR3 has 15 residues. Between the trimmed V and J ends, which lost 1 base and 2 bases, there was a span of 11 bases. The germline V gene encodes CDR1 MGHDK and CDR2 SYGVNS. The CDR3 DNA sequence: TGTGCCAGCAGTGAATCCGGGGGGTACAACACTGAAGCTTTCTTT. Its translation: CASSESGGYNTEAFF.

The rearrangement uses TRBV4-1 and TRBJ2-7, with 9 bases that match TRBD2. The CDR3 length is 14 residues. Germline V gene lookup returns CDR1 MGHRA and CDR2 YSYEKL. J was trimmed by 3 bases and V by 2 bases; bases with no gene match: 2. CDR3: CASSQRTSDYEQYF. CDR3 sequence (DNA): TGCGCCAGCAGCCAACGGACTAGCGACTACGAGCAGTACTTC.

As DNA, the CDR3 is TGTGCCAGCAGTTTAACAGGGAGCGCTGAAGCTTTCTTT. Translating it yields CASSLTGSAEAFF. The chain has TRBV2 and TRBJ1-1; a possible D gene is TRBD1 (6 bases). CDR3 length equals 13 residues. Trimming removed 5 bases from V and 6 bases from J, with 13 bases in between. Germline assignment: CDR1 SNHLY and CDR2 FYNNEI.

The CDR3 spells CASDGTGGAENTEAFF. CDR3 DNA sequence: TGTGCCAGTGACGGGACAGGGGGCGCGGAAAACACTGAAGCTTTCTTT. This sequence joins TRBV19 and TRBJ1-1; 12 bases fit TRBD1. V shed 8 bases, J shed 2 bases, and the junction held 9 bases outside the gene matches. From germline, CDR1 is LNHDA and CDR2 SQIVND (reference sequence). This CDR3 spans 16 amino acids.

This chain joins TRBV18 and TRBJ1-2; D not certain. Trimming removed 6 bases at V and 0 bases at J, with 14 bases between. The CDR3 has 15 residues. Germline V CDR1 and CDR2: KGHSH, LQKENI. Here the CDR3 reads CASSPGVATNYGYTF. CDR3 DNA: TGTGCCAGCTCCCCGGGTGTAGCTACTAACTATGGCTACACCTTC. Based on the CDR3 plus reference TRBV18 and TRBJ1-2, the full variable domain is NAGVMQNPRHLVRRRGQEARLRCSPMKGHSHVYWYRQLPEEGLKFMVYLQKENIIDESGMPKERFSAEFPKEGPSILRIQQVVRGDSAAYFCASSPGVATNYGYTFGSGTRLTVV.

This clone appeared a single time. The V call is TRBV9, the J call TRBJ1-2; D is possibly TRBD1 (6 bases). The V gene's germline CDR1 is SGDLS and CDR2 YYNGEE. This CDR3 has 14 amino acids. The V gene lost 0 bases and the J gene lost 6 bases, with 12 bases spanning the gap. The CDR3 DNA is TGTGCCAGCAGCGTAGAGGGGGGGGCGAATGGCTACACCTTC. Translated: CASSVEGGANGYTF.

This chain uses TRBV6-2 or TRBV6-3 with TRBJ1-1; TRBD1 matches at 7 bases. The CDR3 is made up of 15 amino acids. The trim removed 5 bases at V and 2 bases at J, leaving 8 bases unmatched. Per germline, CDR1 MNHEY and CDR2 SVGEGT. As DNA, the CDR3 is TGTGCCAGCAGTGGCCGCGGGACAGCTAACACTGAAGCTTTCTTT. This translates into CASSGRGTANTEAFF.

This chain uses TRBV7-2 with TRBJ2-7; 9 nucleotides match TRBD1. J lost 5 bases, V lost 3 bases, and 8 bases had no gene match. The CDR3 runs 15 residues. Germline values: CDR1 SGHTA, CDR2 FQGNSA. The CDR3 sequence: CASSFFGTGPNEQYF. The CDR3 bases are TGTGCCAGCAGCTTCTTCGGGACAGGGCCTAACGAGCAGTACTTC.

In DNA form, the CDR3 reads TGTGCCAGCAGGAATACAGGGGGCGCGGGTGAAGCTTTCTTT. It encodes CASRNTGGAGEAFF. The V gene is TRBV6-5, the J gene TRBJ1-1; 9 nucleotides line up with TRBD1. V lost 6 bases and J lost 7; bases outside the gene matches: 9. Germline CDR1 and CDR2: MNHEY and SVGAGI. The CDR3 has 14 residues.

This clone was found once. The rearrangement joins TRBV18 to TRBJ1-1; perhaps TRBD1 as D (5 bases). This CDR3 is 13 amino acids long. Deletions cut 2 bases from V and 4 bases from J, with 8 bases between. From germline, CDR1 is KGHSH and CDR2 LQKENI. Written as DNA, the CDR3 is TGTGCCAGCTCACCAGGGGCCGGCACTGAAGCTTTCTTT. Protein: CASSPGAGTEAFF.

The chain joins TRBV11-3 to TRBJ2-7; D is unclear. V lost 0 bases, J lost 3 bases, and 12 bases lay in between. Germline loops: CDR1 SGHNT, CDR2 YENEEA. The CDR3 totals 15 residues. CDR3 in DNA: TGTGCCAGCAGCTTAGAATCAACAGAAGACTACGAGCAGTACTTC. Translation: CASSLESTEDYEQYF.

V usage is TRBV5-8 and J usage is TRBJ1-5, with 9 bases lining up with TRBD1. In germline, CDR1 is SGHTS, CDR2 YDEGEE. With V trimmed by 4 bases and J by 5 bases, 10 bases remained unmatched. This CDR3 comprises 16 residues. DNA of the CDR3: TGTGCCAGCAGCGACGTAACAGGGGGCCCGTATCAGCCCCAGCATTTT. Protein: CASSDVTGGPYQPQHF.

This clone was seen a single time. The chain joins TRBV11-2 to TRBJ1-1; perhaps TRBD1 as D (5 bases). Trimming took 5 bases from V and 0 from J, leaving 10 bases between them. The CDR3 consists of 14 residues. Germline assignment: CDR1 SGHAT and CDR2 FQNNGV. The CDR3 sequence: CASSPGLLNTEAFF. Written as DNA, the CDR3 is TGTGCCAGCAGCCCGGGACTTTTGAACACTGAAGCTTTCTTT.

The chain joins TRBV7-9 to TRBJ2-5; 12 bases map to TRBD2. CDR1 is SEHNR and CDR2 is FQNEAQ in the germline V gene (reference sequence). With V trimmed by 2 bases and J by 3 bases, 4 bases remained unmatched. The CDR3 sequence is 16 residues long. Here the CDR3 DNA reads TGTGCCAGCAGCTTAACGGGACTAGCGGGTAAAGAGACCCAGTACTTC. Its translation: CASSLTGLAGKETQYF.

This clone was picked up one time. The rearrangement uses TRBV4-1 and TRBJ2-7; 8 bases fit TRBD2. The germline V gene encodes CDR1 MGHRA and CDR2 YSYEKL. The CDR3 has 16 residues. V dropped 0 bases and J dropped 5; count of bases not matched to a gene: 9. This chain's CDR3 is CASSQDPAGGKNEQYF. In DNA, the CDR3 is TGCGCCAGCAGCCAAGATCCCGCGGGGGGTAAGAACGAGCAGTACTTC.